Reported below is one T cell receptor beta chain. The data were obtained in a study of cytomegalovirus exposure and HLA in healthy donors. Primers: 60 Vbeta forward and 13 Jbeta reverse. TCRdb's copy holds only in-frame clones and misses some; the assay was immunoSEQ multiplex PCR. The sample records hundreds of thousands of clones, roughly 80% being singletons. The receptor was derived from a man aged 25-45 years in good health and CMV-seronegative. The sample consisted of PBMCs.

As DNA, the CDR3 is TGTGCCAGCAGCGCGAGACAGGGGTTGAATTCACCCCTCCACTTT. Protein sequence: CASSARQGLNSPLHF. This chain uses TRBV5-6 with TRBJ1-6, with 8 positions matching TRBD1. The trim removed 4 bases at V and 7 bases at J, leaving 7 bases unmatched. The CDR3 has 15 residues. Germline V gene lookup returns CDR1 SGHDT and CDR2 YYEEEE.